This paragraph reports one T cell receptor beta chain. Its target is unknown. The sample comes from a study of breast tumors, draining lymph nodes, adjacent tissues. Findings of the study overall: Tumor and nontumor repertoires were significantly more similar in luminal-like than in basal-like breast cancer. That most tumor T cells come from lymph nodes remained unproven. Findings are consistent with lymph node origin and intratumoral expansion of most tumor T cells. Tumor repertoires ranked between lymph nodes and nontumor tissue in diversity, with V and J gene preferences.

Germline CDR1 LGHNA, CDR2 YNFKEQ. The CDR3 spans 13 residues. V lost 4 bases and J 8 bases, leaving 14 bases between the germline ends. Axillary draining lymph nodes of breast cancer patients supplied the node samples. One entry per CDR3 protein results from TCRdb running MiXCR on the multiplex PCR reads. The sample gives about 230,000 distinct CDR3 sequences, 32% of which show up once; about 1.4% is in the top ten. The chain carries TRBV4-2 and TRBJ1-2; a weak D match, TRBD1 (5 bases). The clonotype comes from a female donor with breast cancer. Some clones in this sample may be carry-over from other donors' samples. Sequenced sample: axillary lymph node tissue. The CDR3 loop reads CASSPQGLWGYTF. CDR3 bases: TGTGCCAGCAGCCCCCAGGGACTATGGGGCTACACCTTC.